This T cell receptor (beta chain) was observed in a study of blood T cell repertoires in COVID-19. Study in general: COVID-19 samples, acute and convalescent, were from the United States, Italy and Spain. Sample material is recorded as cDNA or gDNA derived from T cells, B-cell-depleted T cells, or PBMCs.

The J segment lost 8 bases and the V segment lost 7 bases, leaving 11 bases of the junction unmatched. The CDR3 has 15 residues. Germline V CDR1 and CDR2: MNHNY, SVGAGI (reference sequence). Authors' data handling: Quantification of nucleated cells was approximated via reference gene primer amplification. Using immunoSEQ multiplex PCR, the repertoire was profiled, and TCRdb retains in-frame clones only, with some absent. V and J calls and clone size come straight from that table; D and trimming were deduced from the DNA. This table holds roughly 120,000 clones, roughly 80% found once. The sequenced sample consisted of peripheral blood. The chain joins TRBV6-6 to TRBJ2-1, with 10 bases identical to TRBD1. The TCR comes from a man in his 70s with acute or convalescent COVID-19. CDR3 in DNA: TGTGCCAGCACCACCGGGGGGACAGGGGAATATGAGCAGTTCTTC. Its translation: CASTTGGTGEYEQFF.